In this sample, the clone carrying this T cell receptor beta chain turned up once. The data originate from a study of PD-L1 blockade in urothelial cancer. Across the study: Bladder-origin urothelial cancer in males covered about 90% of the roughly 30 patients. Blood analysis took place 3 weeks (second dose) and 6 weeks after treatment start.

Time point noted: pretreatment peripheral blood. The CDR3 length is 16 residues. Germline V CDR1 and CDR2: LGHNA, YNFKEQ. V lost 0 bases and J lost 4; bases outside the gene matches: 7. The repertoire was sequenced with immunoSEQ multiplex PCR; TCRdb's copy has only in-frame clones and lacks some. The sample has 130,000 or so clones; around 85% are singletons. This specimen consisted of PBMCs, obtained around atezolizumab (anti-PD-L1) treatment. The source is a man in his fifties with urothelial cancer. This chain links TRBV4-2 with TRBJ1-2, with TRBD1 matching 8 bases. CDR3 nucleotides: TGTGCCAGCAGCCAAGATTTCGGGCAGGGGGCCTATGGCTACACCTTC. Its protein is CASSQDFGQGAYGYTF.